The clone carrying this T cell receptor beta chain came up once. This sample is drawn from a study of OX40 agonist ivuxolimab in advanced cancers. The overall study: Participants averaged about 60 years of age (range about 23 to 80) and were around 80% male.

Method: immunoSEQ multiplex PCR; TCRdb's copy keeps in-frame clones and lacks some. Of tens of thousands of clones in the sample, more than 70% are singletons; the top ten hold over 0.25%. Germline CDR1 SNHLY, CDR2 FYNNEI. The CDR3 has 14 residues. V shed 5 bases and J 1 base; nucleotides not matched to a gene: 2. The sample here was CD4+ or CD8+ T cells sorted from blood, taken in a trial of the OX40 agonist ivuxolimab. The chain links TRBV2 to TRBJ1-1; 9 bases match TRBD1. This TCR was recovered from an adult with an advanced solid tumor such as melanoma, head and neck, liver or kidney cancer. CDR3 sequence: CASSYRGPNTEAFF. CDR3 DNA: TGTGCCAGCAGTTACAGGGGGCCGAACACTGAAGCTTTCTTT.